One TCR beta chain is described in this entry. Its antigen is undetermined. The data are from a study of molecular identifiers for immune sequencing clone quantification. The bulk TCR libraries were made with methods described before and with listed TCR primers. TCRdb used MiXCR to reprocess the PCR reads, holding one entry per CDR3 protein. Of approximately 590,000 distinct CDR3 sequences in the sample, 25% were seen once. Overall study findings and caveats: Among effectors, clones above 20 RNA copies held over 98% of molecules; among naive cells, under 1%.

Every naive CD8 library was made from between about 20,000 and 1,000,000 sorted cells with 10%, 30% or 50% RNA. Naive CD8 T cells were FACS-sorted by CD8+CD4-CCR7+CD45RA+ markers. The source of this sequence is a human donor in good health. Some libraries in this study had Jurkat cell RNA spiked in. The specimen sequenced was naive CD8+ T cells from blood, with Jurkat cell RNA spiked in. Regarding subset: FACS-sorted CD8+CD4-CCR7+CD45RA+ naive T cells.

The CDR3 DNA follows: TGTGCCAGCAGTCCCGGACCCGGCGGGGAGAACACTGAAGCTTTCTTT. Translation: CASSPGPGGENTEAFF. The chain uses TRBV21-1 and TRBJ1-1; the D call of TRBD1 is as the table states it, not checked on the DNA. TRBV21-1 is described as a pseudogene. The length of the CDR3 is 16 residues.